This T cell receptor (beta chain) appears in the sequencing data of a study of post-analysis software for immune sequencing data. Study-level information: In terms of disease course, relapsing-remitting, secondary progressive and progressive-relapsing multiple sclerosis were included.

Trimming cost V 6 bases and J 4 bases; bases outside gene matches: 3. CDR3 size: 13 residues. Germline V CDR1 and CDR2: MNHEY, SVGAGI. Presence of unique molecular identifiers characterized the TCR beta cDNA libraries. Each sample of roughly 0.95 to 10 million input T cells yielded around 500,000 cDNA molecules, so each molecule approximated one T cell. Using its own MiXCR run on the PCR reads, TCRdb lists one record per CDR3 protein. This table has about 190,000 distinct CDR3 sequences, roughly 30% appearing once. Study results and caveats: Multiple sclerosis was associated with a significant reduction in normalized Chao1 diversity relative to controls. Under F measure analysis, samples from one preparation batch co-clustered strongly. TRBV5-6, TRBV5-1 and TRBV20-1 belonged to a set of a few TRBV segments that were more frequent in patients than controls.

A word on this clonotype: Its antigen remains unidentified.

The sample taken for sequencing was blood. V is TRBV6-5 and J is TRBJ1-2, with 9 positions matching TRBD1. This TCR came from a girl under 18 with multiple sclerosis. CDR3 sequence: CASRQTGGYGYTF. Here the CDR3 DNA reads TGTGCCAGCAGACAGACAGGGGGCTATGGCTACACCTTC.